The 27 T cell receptor beta chains listed next were all sequenced from one sample in a study of cytomegalovirus exposure and HLA in healthy donors. Primers: 60 Vbeta forward and 13 Jbeta reverse. Profiling relied on immunoSEQ multiplex PCR, and the TCRdb table lists in-frame clones only, not all of them. The sample has approximately 81,000 clones; over 65% are singletons. The sample taken for sequencing was PBMCs. The receptors come from a man aged 35 to 55 in good health and CMV-seropositive.

This clone has just a few counts. This rearrangement joins TRBV6-6 to TRBJ1-2; 7 bases line up with TRBD1. Looked up from germline, CDR1 is MNHNY and CDR2 is SVGAGI (reference sequence). The V segment lost 3 bases and the J segment 10 bases; nucleotides outside the gene matches: 11. CDR3 length: 14 residues. The CDR3: CASSYHRDSGPYTF. DNA for the CDR3: TGTGCCAGCAGTTATCACCGGGACAGCGGACCCTACACCTTC.

The V call is TRBV7-9, the J call TRBJ1-4, with 11 nucleotides matching TRBD1. CDR3 length: 14 residues. V gave up 3 bases and J gave up 6 bases; unmatched junction bases: 0. CDR1 SEHNR and CDR2 FQNEAQ come from the germline V gene (reference sequence). CDR3 nucleotide sequence: TGTGCCAGCAGCTTGGGACAGGGGGATGAAAAACTGTTTTTT. Translated, it gives CASSLGQGDEKLFF.

This clone came up a few times. The chain couples TRBV5-8 to TRBJ2-3, with TRBD2 as a possible D gene (6 bases). This CDR3 is built from 17 residues. The ends were cut back, 3 bases at V and 2 bases at J, with 19 bases in the middle. Germline assignment: CDR1 SGHTS and CDR2 YDEGEE. For the CDR3, the DNA is TGTGCCAGCAGCTCCGGGGAGCGGGTTCTGCACACAGATACGCAGTATTTT. Translated: CASSSGERVLHTDTQYF. The full variable domain, in which reference TRBV5-8 and TRBJ2-3 provide the parts outside the CDR3, is EAGVTQSPTHLIKTRGQQATLRCSPISGHTSVYWYQQALGLGLQFLLWYDEGEERNRGNFPPRFSGRQFPNYSSELNVNALELEDSALYLCASSSGERVLHTDTQYFGPGTRLTVL.

This chain links TRBV27 with TRBJ2-5; D possibly corresponds to TRBD2 (6 bases). Germline V gene data show CDR1 as MNHEY and CDR2 as SMNVEV (reference sequence). This CDR3 spans 16 amino acids. The V end lost 0 bases, the J end lost 0 bases, and 11 bases lay between the germline ends. CDR3 DNA sequence: TGTGCCAGCAGTTTATCTGGAGGGGTTTACCAAGAGACCCAGTACTTC. It encodes CASSLSGGVYQETQYF.

This clone is medium-sized. The chain has TRBV5-6 and TRBJ1-5, with TRBD1 matching 10 bases. From germline, CDR1 is SGHDT and CDR2 YYEEEE. This CDR3 has 14 amino acids. V gave up 4 bases and J gave up 9 bases; unmatched junction bases: 7. As DNA, the CDR3 is TGTGCCAGCAGCGCCGGGACAGGGGATCGGCCCCAGCATTTT. Translating gives CASSAGTGDRPQHF.

The chain carries TRBV6-1 and TRBJ2-5; 7 nucleotides match TRBD1. Trimming at V came to 8 bases and at J to 1 base, leaving 4 bases not matched to a gene. Germline values: CDR1 MNHNS, CDR2 SASEGT. This CDR3 has 13 residues. The CDR3 sequence: CASCWDSQETQYF. In DNA form, the CDR3 reads TGTGCCAGCTGCTGGGACAGCCAAGAGACCCAGTACTTC.

The rearrangement joins TRBV11-2 to TRBJ2-3; possibly TRBD1 for D (5 bases). In germline, CDR1 is SGHAT, CDR2 FQNNGV. The CDR3 is made up of 17 amino acids. Trimming took 5 bases from V and 7 from J, leaving 25 bases between them. The CDR3, as DNA: TGTGCCAGCAGCCCCGTAGGAGACCAGGGCTCCGGAAATACGCAGTATTTT. Protein product: CASSPVGDQGSGNTQYF.

The sample holds a few counts of this clone. The rearrangement uses TRBV7-9 and TRBJ2-3; D is perhaps TRBD2 (6 bases). The CDR3 loop spans 13 amino acids. CDR1 SEHNR and CDR2 FQNEAQ come from the germline V gene (reference sequence). Trimming cost V 0 bases and J 5 bases, with 6 bases left between them. CDR3 residues: CASSLAGGDTQYF. In DNA, the CDR3 is TGTGCCAGCAGCTTAGCGGGGGGAGATACGCAGTATTTT.

The chain has TRBV5-4 and TRBJ1-2, with unresolved D. V shed 5 bases and J shed 1 base, with 9 bases lying between them. The CDR3 runs to 13 residues. Germline V gene lookup returns CDR1 SGHNT and CDR2 YYREEE (reference sequence). CDR3 sequence (DNA): TGTGCCAGCAGGAAAGAACTTAACTATGGCTACACCTTC. The encoded protein is CASRKELNYGYTF.

Only one count was recorded for this clone. The genes are TRBV6-5 and TRBJ2-7; D is uncertain. V shed 7 bases and J shed 3 bases, with 16 bases lying between them. CDR1 and CDR2 (germline): MNHEY, SVGAGI. The CDR3 runs to 14 residues. The CDR3 sequence is CASKTPREDYEQYF. The CDR3 coding sequence is TGTGCCAGCAAAACCCCCCGCGAGGACTACGAGCAGTACTTC.

This clone occurred a few times. The gene calls are TRBV7-9 and TRBJ1-2; no clear D. Trimming left V 3 bases short and J 6 bases short, with 14 bases between. This CDR3 comprises 14 residues. Germline CDR1 is SEHNR and CDR2 is FQNEAQ (reference sequence). CDR3 residues: CASSFGQDWNGYTF. The CDR3 DNA reads as TGTGCCAGCAGCTTCGGGCAGGACTGGAATGGCTACACCTTC.

This chain links TRBV19 with TRBJ1-2, with TRBD1 as a possible D gene (6 bases). CDR1 LNHDA and CDR2 SQIVND come from the germline V gene (reference sequence). There are 12 residues in the CDR3. Trimming pared 6 bases from V and 3 bases from J, leaving 8 bases between. As DNA, the CDR3 is TGTGCCAGTAGCAGGACAGACTATGGCTACACCTTC. This codes for CASSRTDYGYTF. Full variable domain (missing parts from reference TRBV19 and TRBJ1-2): DGGITQSPKYLFRKEGQNVTLSCEQNLNHDAMYWYRQDPGQGLRLIYYSQIVNDFQKGDIAEGYSVSREKKESFPLTVTSAQKNPTAFYLCASSRTDYGYTFGSGTRLTVV.

The genes are TRBV2 and TRBJ1-5; 10 nucleotides align to TRBD1. The CDR3 is 15 amino acids. Trimming took 6 bases from V and 6 from J; bases not matched to a gene: 8. Looked up from germline, CDR1 is SNHLY and CDR2 is FYNNEI. CDR3 nucleotide sequence: TGTGCCAGCAGCTCAGACAGGGGGCTAGGTCAGCCCCAGCATTTT. Translating it yields CASSSDRGLGQPQHF.

The CDR3 DNA is TGTGCCAGCAGTGTGGGTCTAGCGGGAGAGACCCAGTACTTC. Its translation is CASSVGLAGETQYF. This chain uses TRBV6-5 with TRBJ2-5, with 8 bases aligning to TRBD2. The CDR3 is 14 residues long. Germline V gene data show CDR1 as MNHEY and CDR2 as SVGAGI. V lost 5 bases, J lost 4 bases, and 6 bases stayed unmatched.

The CDR3 here is CASRAEGLAKNIQYF. DNA of the CDR3: TGTGCCAGCAGAGCCGAGGGACTAGCCAAAAACATTCAGTACTTC. The rearrangement joins TRBV6-5 to TRBJ2-4, with TRBD2 as a possible D gene (6 bases). Germline lookup yields CDR1 MNHEY and CDR2 SVGAGI. V dropped 6 bases and J dropped 0 bases, with 12 bases sitting between them. The CDR3 is made up of 15 amino acids.

The J gene is TRBJ2-3, the V gene TRBV6-1, with D possibly matching TRBD1 (7 bases). This CDR3 has 15 residues. Per the germline V gene, CDR1 is MNHNS and CDR2 is SASEGT. Trimming took off 6 bases at V and 5 bases at J, with 18 bases between the two ends. The CDR3 DNA sequence: TGTGCCAGCAGCGTATCTAGACAGGGAGGAGATACGCAGTATTTT. It is translated as CASSVSRQGGDTQYF.

Notes on this clone: Other DNA sequences in this sample translate to the same CDR3. This chain joins TRBV18 and TRBJ1-5, with TRBD1 as a possible D gene (5 bases). V was cut by 0 bases and J by 2 bases, with 8 bases left in between. The CDR3 is 15 amino acids. Germline assignment: CDR1 KGHSH and CDR2 LQKENI. Here the CDR3 reads CASSPPGGGNQPQHF. The CDR3 DNA reads as TGTGCCAGCTCACCACCGGGGGGGGGCAATCAGCCCCAGCATTTT.

The CDR3 spells CATSSSDRGYEQYF. CDR3 nucleotides: TGTGCCACCAGCAGTTCAGACAGGGGATACGAGCAGTACTTC. The chain uses TRBV15 and TRBJ2-7, with 8 bases lining up with TRBD1. Germline values: CDR1 LNHNV, CDR2 YYDKDF (reference sequence). This CDR3 is 14 amino acids long. J gave up 4 bases and V 3 bases, and 5 bases lay outside the gene matches.

The chain couples TRBV28 to TRBJ2-3, with a possible D match to TRBD1 (5 bases). This CDR3 spans 14 amino acids. CDR1 MDHEN and CDR2 SYDVKM come from the germline V gene. The ends were cut back, 7 bases at V and 0 bases at J, with 11 bases in the middle. CDR3 loop: CASNTRGSTDTQYF. Here the CDR3 DNA reads TGTGCCAGCAACACAAGGGGCAGCACAGATACGCAGTATTTT.

The chain uses TRBV6-6 and TRBJ1-4; TRBD1 agrees at 9 bases. Germline CDR1 MNHNY, CDR2 SVGAGI (reference sequence). CDR3 length: 15 amino acids. Germline trimming cut 5 bases from V and 8 bases from J; bases unmatched to any gene: 9. CDR3 sequence: CASSGTGGGSEKLFF. In DNA, the CDR3 is TGTGCCAGCAGTGGAACAGGGGGCGGTTCAGAAAAACTGTTTTTT.

This clone was seen just once. The CDR3 DNA sequence: TGTGCCATCAGTGAACTTGCGCCCTCTGGGGCCAACGTCCTGACTTTC. Protein: CAISELAPSGANVLTF. The V gene is TRBV10-3, the J gene TRBJ2-6; D gene ambiguous. Germline values: CDR1 ENHRY, CDR2 SYGVKD. Deletions cut 3 bases from V and 0 bases from J, with 9 bases between. The CDR3 runs 16 residues.

This chain uses TRBV6-1 with TRBJ1-2; D is ambiguous. Trimming stripped 2 bases from V and 1 base from J, with 11 bases between. There are 15 residues in the CDR3. Germline-derived CDR1 and CDR2 are MNHNS and SASEGT. CDR3 amino acids: CASSEKVEGNYGYTF. The CDR3 coding sequence is TGTGCCAGCAGTGAAAAGGTTGAGGGTAACTATGGCTACACCTTC.

V usage is TRBV7-9 and J usage is TRBJ2-5, with TRBD2 matching over 8 bases. The length of the CDR3 is 13 residues. Unmatched junction bases numbered 2, after V lost 3 bases and J lost 5 bases. Germline V lookup: CDR1 SEHNR, CDR2 FQNEAQ (reference sequence). The CDR3, as DNA: TGTGCCAGCAGCTTGAGCGGGAGTGAGACCCAGTACTTC. As protein: CASSLSGSETQYF.

The V and J genes are TRBV27 and TRBJ2-3; 10 bases fit TRBD2. Germline V lookup: CDR1 MNHEY, CDR2 SMNVEV (reference sequence). The J segment lost 14 bases and the V segment lost 2 bases, leaving 7 bases of the junction unmatched. This CDR3 has 13 residues. CDR3: CASSLRSSGGLYF. CDR3 DNA sequence: TGTGCCAGCAGTTTAAGGTCTAGCGGGGGTTTGTATTTT.

The chain uses TRBV19 and TRBJ1-4, with 7 bases lining up with TRBD1. Germline assignment: CDR1 LNHDA and CDR2 SQIVND (reference sequence). This CDR3 spans 15 amino acids. The CDR3 loop is CGMQIGQGENKELFF. CDR3 DNA: TGTGGCATGCAAATTGGGCAGGGGGAGAATAAAGAACTGTTTTTT.

The chain joins TRBV5-1 to TRBJ2-6; weak D call: TRBD2 (6 bases). There are 18 residues in the CDR3. The V end lost 0 bases, the J end lost 1 base, and 14 bases lay between the germline ends. CDR1 and CDR2 (germline): SGHRS, YFSETQ. DNA of the CDR3: TGCGCCAGCAGCTTGGTATCTGTGGGGGGTTCTGGGGCCAACGTCCTGACTTTC. Translating it yields CASSLVSVGGSGANVLTF.

This clone was seen more than once but under ten times. The V call is TRBV7-3, the J call TRBJ2-2, with unresolved D. Germline values: CDR1 SGHTA, CDR2 FQGTGA. The CDR3 runs to 14 residues. V was cut by 0 bases and J by 5 bases, with 7 bases left in between. As DNA, the CDR3 is TGTGCCAGCAGCTTAACTGCGGCGACCGGGGAGCTGTTTTTT. Translation gives CASSLTAATGELFF.